This passage covers 6 T cell receptor beta chains from one sample sequenced in a study of blood T cells in healthy people across ages. PCR was performed a second time for about 7 to 12 cycles using a sample-barcoded 5' primer and a J-beta primer mix. Each CDR3 protein gets one entry after TCRdb re-called the 5' RACE reads with MiXCR. The data show about 580,000 distinct CDR3 sequences, less than 60% seen once. Source material: blood. These receptors came from a man older than 75 in good health.

The chain is built from TRBV20-1 and TRBJ2-7; D is possibly TRBD1 (6 bases). Germline V gene data show CDR1 as DFQATT and CDR2 as SNEGSKA (reference sequence). V was cut by 3 bases and J by 0 bases, with 12 bases left in between. This CDR3 comprises 14 residues. CDR3 DNA sequence: TGCAGTGCTAGTCAGGGGCACAGCTCCTACGAGCAGTACTTC. This encodes CSASQGHSSYEQYF.

This chain joins TRBV5-1 and TRBJ2-3, with D perhaps being TRBD1 or TRBD2 (5 bases each). Germline V CDR1 and CDR2: SGHRS, YFSETQ. The CDR3 extends over 15 amino acids. Trimming took off 4 bases at V and 1 base at J, with 13 bases between the two ends. This CDR3 is CASSRSLGRTDTQYF. The DNA of the CDR3 is TGCGCCAGCAGCCGGAGCTTGGGACGCACAGATACGCAGTATTTT. The full variable domain, with the rest looked up from reference TRBV5-1 and TRBJ2-3, is KAGVTQTPRYLIKTRGQQVTLSCSPISGHRSVSWYQQTPGQGLQFLFEYFSETQRNKGNFPGRFSGRQFSNSRSEMNVSTLELGDSALYLCASSRSLGRTDTQYFGPGTRLTVL.

About this clonotype: This could be a read error, since a much larger clone is one nucleotide away. The chain has TRBV20-1 and TRBJ2-5; 8 nucleotides match TRBD1. Germline trimming cut 2 bases from V and 11 bases from J; bases unmatched to any gene: 13. This CDR3 spans 14 amino acids. CDR1 and CDR2 from the germline V gene are DFQATT and SNEGSKA (reference sequence). The CDR3 loop reads CSARRTGGYNEQYF. CDR3 bases: TGCAGTGCTAGACGTACAGGGGGGTACAATGAGCAGTACTTC.

CDR3 DNA: TGCGCCAGCAGCTTGGACAGGGGCCAGGAGCAGTTCTTC. Amino acids: CASSLDRGQEQFF. The gene calls are TRBV5-1 and TRBJ2-1, with 7 bases identical to TRBD1. J lost 10 bases, V lost 0 bases, and 4 bases had no gene match. Germline loops: CDR1 SGHRS, CDR2 YFSETQ. The CDR3 sequence is 13 residues long.

This clonotype was recorded a few times. The J gene is TRBJ1-5, the V gene TRBV3-1, with TRBD1 identical over 9 bases. Germline values: CDR1 LGHDT, CDR2 YNNKEL (reference sequence). The CDR3 is 14 amino acids. After removal of 4 bases from V and 6 bases from J, the junction contained 4 bases not matched to a gene. The CDR3 DNA reads as TGTGCCAGCAGCCCGACAGGGGGAGGTCAGCCCCAGCATTTT. This sequence encodes CASSPTGGGQPQHF.

V is TRBV7-6 and J is TRBJ1-2, with D perhaps matching TRBD1 (6 bases). Deletions cut 5 bases from V and 6 bases from J, with 16 bases between. CDR3 length: 14 amino acids. CDR1 is SGHVS and CDR2 is FNYEAQ in the germline V gene. The CDR3 protein is CASSNLRTEDGYTF. The DNA of the CDR3 is TGTGCCAGCAGCAACCTAAGGACAGAAGATGGCTACACCTTC.